This T cell receptor beta chain was recorded in a study of blood T cell repertoires in COVID-19. Study details: T cells, B-cell-depleted T cells, or PBMCs provided the cDNA or gDNA that served as material.

Authors' methods: Estimation of nucleated cell counts relied on the amplification of reference gene primers. This table comes from immunoSEQ multiplex PCR, and its TCRdb copy is limited to in-frame clones, with some not included. V and J calls and clone size are those listed in that table; D and trimming were worked out from the DNA. This table holds tens of thousands of clones, about 90% found once. This receptor was taken from a human donor with acute or convalescent COVID-19. The donor label of this sample is uncertain. Sample: peripheral blood.

CDR3 sequence: CATSDPNRGWGTDTQYF. The CDR3 bases are TGTGCCACCAGTGATCCGAACAGGGGATGGGGCACAGATACGCAGTATTTT. This rearrangement joins TRBV24-1 to TRBJ2-3; 7 bases map to TRBD1. The CDR3 is 17 residues long. Trimming at V came to 3 bases and at J to 1 base, leaving 9 bases not matched to a gene. Germline CDR1 and CDR2: KGHDR and SFDVKD.